This entry is about one T cell receptor beta chain. The sample originates from a study of Ad26.COV2.S vaccination and SARS-CoV-2 variants. The CDR3 is made up of 14 amino acids. Trimming took 1 base from V and 1 from J, leaving 7 bases between them. Per the germline V gene, CDR1 is SGHVS and CDR2 is FNYEAQ. Assay used: immunoSEQ multiplex PCR; TCRdb lists only in-frame clones, some missing. The sample shows some 390,000 clones, about nine tenths of them seen only once. Treatment: roughly 19 received Ad26.COV2.S at low or high dose, single or two shots; 5 received placebo; per-sample allocation not given. Vaccine and placebo recipients were sampled on day 63 after the first injection.

The material was peripheral blood, obtained in a trial of Ad26.COV2.S vaccine versus placebo. The chain employs TRBV7-6 and TRBJ1-1; D is unclear. The TCR originated in a person aged 18-60 years who received the Ad26.COV2.S COVID-19 vaccine or a placebo. The CDR3 coding sequence is TGTGCCAGCAGCTTAGACCCGGGGAACACTGAAGCTTTCTTT. Translation gives CASSLDPGNTEAFF.